What follows describes a single T cell receptor (beta chain). Its antigen is as yet unknown. Germline V gene lookup returns CDR1 SGHTA and CDR2 FQGNSA. This CDR3 contains 14 residues. V was trimmed by 5 bases and J by 2 bases, leaving 13 bases between them. Clones were read by immunoSEQ multiplex PCR, and TCRdb kept only the in-frame ones, dropping some. This sample has 65,000 to 75,000 clones; more than 75% occur once, and the top ten carry 10% to 13%. The entry originates in a study of lymphopenia after photon versus proton radiotherapy. Study-level results: Photon-treated patients lost naive T cells and TCR diversity; proton-treated stayed stable. After the lymphocyte nadir, photon-treated repertoires showed oligoclonal expansion, especially of CD8+ Temra cells. In patients who died, overall survival fell as post-nadir TCR diversity dropped more.

The chain employs TRBV7-2 and TRBJ2-7; D perhaps matches TRBD2 (5 bases). The source is an older man with esophageal cancer. Sequences were derived from peripheral blood, sampled from a patient treated with proton-based radiotherapy. CDR3 DNA sequence: TGTGCCAGCAGCCCCTGGGGAGCGGCCTACGAGCAGTACTTC. Protein: CASSPWGAAYEQYF.